Following are 14 T cell receptor beta chains from one sample sequenced in a study of T cell responses to AZD1222 COVID-19 vaccine. The method was immunoSEQ multiplex PCR; TCRdb's version includes in-frame clones alone and lacks a portion of them. The repertoire consists of 150,000 or so clones, with roughly nine tenths occurring once and the leading ten covering over 3%. The sample here was peripheral blood, taken 28 days after the second AZD1222 dose. The receptors shown here come from an adult who received the AZD1222 COVID-19 vaccine.

The chain carries TRBV4-1 and TRBJ2-3; 10 bases agree with TRBD1. Germline CDR1 and CDR2: MGHRA and YSYEKL. The V segment lost 4 bases and the J segment 3 bases; nucleotides outside the gene matches: 4. The CDR3 is 15 residues long. For the CDR3, the DNA is TGCGCCAGCAGCCCCCGGGACAGGGGAACAGATACGCAGTATTTT. Its translation: CASSPRDRGTDTQYF.

J is TRBJ1-4 and V is TRBV10-3; 7 bases match TRBD1. Germline CDR1 is ENHRY and CDR2 is SYGVKD. The J segment lost 3 bases and the V segment lost 0 bases, leaving 1 base of the junction unmatched. The CDR3 contains 15 residues. CDR3 protein: CAISESGTANEKLFF. The CDR3 nucleotides read TGTGCCATCAGTGAGTCGGGGACAGCTAATGAAAAACTGTTTTTT.

In nucleotides, the CDR3 is TGTGCCAGCAGCCAAGATATTGGGGGGAACTATGGCTACACCTTC. Translating gives CASSQDIGGNYGYTF. This chain connects TRBV4-2 to TRBJ1-2, with a weak D call TRBD1 (5 bases). The V gene's germline CDR1 is LGHNA and CDR2 YNFKEQ. The V gene lost 0 bases and the J gene lost 2 bases, with 10 bases spanning the gap. CDR3 length: 15 amino acids.

The chain uses TRBV18 and TRBJ2-7, with D possibly matching TRBD2 (6 bases). The CDR3 loop spans 14 amino acids. Looked up from germline, CDR1 is KGHSH and CDR2 is LQKENI. Trimming took 2 bases from V and 3 from J, leaving 11 bases between them. CDR3 region: CASSPLDGGYEQYF. CDR3 sequence (DNA): TGTGCCAGCTCACCATTAGACGGGGGCTACGAGCAGTACTTC. Complete variable domain (other parts from reference TRBV18 and TRBJ2-7): NAGVMQNPRHLVRRRGQEARLRCSPMKGHSHVYWYRQLPEEGLKFMVYLQKENIIDESGMPKERFSAEFPKEGPSILRIQQVVRGDSAAYFCASSPLDGGYEQYFGPGTRLTVT.

This clone occurred a few times. The chain couples TRBV29-1 to TRBJ2-7; D ambiguous. Germline V lookup: CDR1 SQVTM, CDR2 ANQGSEA. V shed 4 bases and J shed 3 bases, with 10 bases lying between them. The CDR3 extends over 12 amino acids. The CDR3 sequence: CSVGRQSYEQYF. Written as DNA, the CDR3 is TGCAGCGTTGGTCGGCAGAGCTACGAGCAGTACTTC.

This clone has a single count. The chain is built from TRBV6-2 or TRBV6-3 and TRBJ2-7, with 10 positions matching TRBD1. Unmatched junction bases numbered 6, after V lost 5 bases and J lost 5 bases. Germline V lookup: CDR1 MNHEY, CDR2 SVGEGT. The CDR3 is 14 residues long. CDR3 bases: TGTGCCAGCAGTAATCCGGGACAGGGGCACGAGCAGTACTTC. Protein sequence: CASSNPGQGHEQYF.

This chain uses TRBV11-3 with TRBJ1-6; D may be TRBD1 (6 bases). CDR3 length equals 15 residues. Between the trimmed V and J ends, which lost 5 bases and 7 bases, there was a span of 15 bases. CDR1 and CDR2 from the germline V gene are SGHNT and YENEEA. CDR3 nucleotides: TGTGCCAGCAGCAACGCAAAGGGACAAAATTCACCCCTCCACTTT. Translating gives CASSNAKGQNSPLHF.

This rearrangement joins TRBV3-1 (or the pseudogene TRBV3-2) to TRBJ1-1, with D unresolved. Deletions cut 4 bases from V and 6 bases from J, with 6 bases between. This CDR3 region has 11 residues. CDR1 is LGHDT, CDR2 YNNKEL, per germline (reference sequence). CDR3 protein: CASSRSAEAFF. The CDR3, as DNA: TGTGCCAGCAGCCGATCTGCTGAAGCTTTCTTT.

This rearrangement joins TRBV27 to TRBJ1-6; the match to TRBD1 covers 7 bases. Germline CDR1 and CDR2: MNHEY and SMNVEV (reference sequence). The junction had 9 bases not matched to a gene; V was cut back by 7 bases and J by 3 bases. The CDR3 sequence is 16 residues long. CDR3 nucleotides: TGTGCCAGCAACCTACAGGGGCCCCACTATAATTCACCCCTCCACTTT. Residues: CASNLQGPHYNSPLHF.

The genes are TRBV6-2 or TRBV6-3 and TRBJ2-7; 10 bases fit TRBD1. The CDR3 consists of 15 residues. CDR1 and CDR2 from the germline V gene are MNHEY and SVGEGT. Trimming took 4 bases from V and 5 from J; bases not matched to a gene: 8. CDR3 amino acids: CASSWGTGAIDEQYF. The CDR3 coding sequence is TGTGCCAGCAGTTGGGGGACAGGGGCGATCGACGAGCAGTACTTC.

The gene calls are TRBV4-3 and TRBJ1-4; D not certain. The CDR3 extends over 15 amino acids. The germline gives CDR1 LGHNA, CDR2 YSLEER. Trimming removed 1 base from V and 7 bases from J, with 13 bases in between. The CDR3 sequence: CASSQGGILGEKLFF. As DNA, the CDR3 is TGCGCCAGCAGCCAAGGTGGCATTTTGGGTGAAAAACTGTTTTTT.

V is TRBV5-1 and J is TRBJ1-1; D gene ambiguous. The CDR3 has 15 amino acids. Per germline, CDR1 SGHRS and CDR2 YFSETQ. V was cut by 2 bases and J by 3 bases, with 14 bases left in between. CDR3 coding DNA: TGCGCCAGCAGCTTTGGGTGGACTTCCGACACTGAAGCTTTCTTT. Its protein product is CASSFGWTSDTEAFF.

The chain couples TRBV5-1 to TRBJ1-1, with 7 bases aligning to TRBD1. Germline lookup yields CDR1 SGHRS and CDR2 YFSETQ. Trimming cost V 0 bases and J 1 base; bases outside gene matches: 9. The CDR3 loop spans 17 amino acids. The CDR3 reads CASSLGTRGTANTEAFF. As DNA, the CDR3 is TGCGCCAGCAGCTTGGGCACTCGAGGGACAGCGAACACTGAAGCTTTCTTT.

This clone was detected once. The J gene is TRBJ1-4, the V gene TRBV5-1, with TRBD1 matching 8 bases. V lost 6 bases and J lost 5; bases outside the gene matches: 3. The germline V gene encodes CDR1 SGHRS and CDR2 YFSETQ. The CDR3 extends over 13 amino acids. The CDR3 sequence is CASTGQGNEKLFF. CDR3 coding DNA: TGCGCCAGCACCGGACAGGGAAATGAAAAACTGTTTTTT.